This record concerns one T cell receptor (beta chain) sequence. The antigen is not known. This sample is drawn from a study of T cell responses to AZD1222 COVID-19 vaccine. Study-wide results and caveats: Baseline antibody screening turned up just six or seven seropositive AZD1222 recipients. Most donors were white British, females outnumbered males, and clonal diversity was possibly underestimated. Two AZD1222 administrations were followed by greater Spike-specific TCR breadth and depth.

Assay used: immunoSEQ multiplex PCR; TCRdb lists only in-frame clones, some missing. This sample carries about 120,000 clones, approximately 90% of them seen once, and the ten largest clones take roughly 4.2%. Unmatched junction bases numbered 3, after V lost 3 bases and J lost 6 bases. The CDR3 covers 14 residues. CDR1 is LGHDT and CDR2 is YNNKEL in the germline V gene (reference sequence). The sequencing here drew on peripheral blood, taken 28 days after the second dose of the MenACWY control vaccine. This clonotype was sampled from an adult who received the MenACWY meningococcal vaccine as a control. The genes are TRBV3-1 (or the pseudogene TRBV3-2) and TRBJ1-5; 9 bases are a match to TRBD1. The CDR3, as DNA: TGTGCCAGCAGCCACGGGACAGGGAGTCAGCCCCAGCATTTT. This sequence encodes CASSHGTGSQPQHF.